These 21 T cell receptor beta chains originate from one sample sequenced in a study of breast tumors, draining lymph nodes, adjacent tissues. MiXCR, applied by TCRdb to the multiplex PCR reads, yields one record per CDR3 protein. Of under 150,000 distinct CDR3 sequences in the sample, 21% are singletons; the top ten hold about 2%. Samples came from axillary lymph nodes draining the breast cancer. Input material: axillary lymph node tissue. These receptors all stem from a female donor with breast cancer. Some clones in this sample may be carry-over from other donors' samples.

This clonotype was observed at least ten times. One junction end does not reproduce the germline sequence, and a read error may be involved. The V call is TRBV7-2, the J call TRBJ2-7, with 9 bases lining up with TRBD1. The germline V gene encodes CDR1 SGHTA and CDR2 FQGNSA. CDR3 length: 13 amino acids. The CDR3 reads CASSLGQGTGKVF. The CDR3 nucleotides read TGTGCCAGCAGCTTAGGACAAGGGACAGGGAAAGTCTTC.

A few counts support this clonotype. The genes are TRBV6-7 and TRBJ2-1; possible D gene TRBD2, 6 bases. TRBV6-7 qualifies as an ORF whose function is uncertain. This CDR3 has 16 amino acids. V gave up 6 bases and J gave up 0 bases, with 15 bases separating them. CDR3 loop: CASRGLAPSSYNEQFF. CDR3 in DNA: TGTGCCAGCAGAGGGCTAGCGCCCAGCTCCTACAATGAGCAGTTCTTC.

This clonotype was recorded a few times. The CDR3 spells CASSLPSGKDYGYTF. CDR3 DNA: TGTGCCAGCAGTTTACCCTCCGGTAAGGACTATGGCTACACCTTC. This chain links TRBV28 with TRBJ1-2; no firm D call. The CDR3 is made up of 15 amino acids. Germline CDR1 MDHEN, CDR2 SYDVKM. The ends were cut back, 2 bases at V and 3 bases at J, with 13 bases in the middle.

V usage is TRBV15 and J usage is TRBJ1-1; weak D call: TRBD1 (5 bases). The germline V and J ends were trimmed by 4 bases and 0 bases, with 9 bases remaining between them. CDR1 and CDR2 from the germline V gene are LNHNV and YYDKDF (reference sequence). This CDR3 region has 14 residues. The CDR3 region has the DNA TGTGCCACCAGCATTGAGACAGTGAACACTGAAGCTTTCTTT. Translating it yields CATSIETVNTEAFF.

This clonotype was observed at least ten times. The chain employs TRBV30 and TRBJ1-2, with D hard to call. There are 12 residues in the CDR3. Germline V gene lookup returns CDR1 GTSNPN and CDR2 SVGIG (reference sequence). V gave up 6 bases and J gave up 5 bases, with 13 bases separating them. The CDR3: CACHTVGYGYTF. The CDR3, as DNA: TGTGCCTGCCATACAGTGGGGTATGGCTACACCTTC.

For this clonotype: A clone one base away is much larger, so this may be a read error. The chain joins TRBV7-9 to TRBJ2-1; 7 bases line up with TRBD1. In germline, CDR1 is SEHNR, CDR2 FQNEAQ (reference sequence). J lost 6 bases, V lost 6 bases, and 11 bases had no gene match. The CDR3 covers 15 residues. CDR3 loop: CASSSGQAPSNEQFF. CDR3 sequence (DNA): TGTGCCAGCAGTTCCGGACAGGCCCCTTCCAATGAGCAGTTCTTC.

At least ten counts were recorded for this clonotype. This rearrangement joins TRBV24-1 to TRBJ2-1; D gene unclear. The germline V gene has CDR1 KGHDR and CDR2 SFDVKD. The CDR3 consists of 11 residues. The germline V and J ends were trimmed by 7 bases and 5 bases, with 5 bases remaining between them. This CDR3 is CATRYHNEQFF. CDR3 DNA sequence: TGTGCCACCAGATACCACAATGAGCAGTTCTTC.

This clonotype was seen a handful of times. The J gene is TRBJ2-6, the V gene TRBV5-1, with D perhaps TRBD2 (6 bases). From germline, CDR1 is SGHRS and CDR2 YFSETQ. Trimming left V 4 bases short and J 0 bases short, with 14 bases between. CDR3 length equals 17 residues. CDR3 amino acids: CASSVWEAGSGANVLTF. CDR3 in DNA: TGCGCCAGCAGCGTATGGGAGGCCGGCTCTGGGGCCAACGTCCTGACTTTC.

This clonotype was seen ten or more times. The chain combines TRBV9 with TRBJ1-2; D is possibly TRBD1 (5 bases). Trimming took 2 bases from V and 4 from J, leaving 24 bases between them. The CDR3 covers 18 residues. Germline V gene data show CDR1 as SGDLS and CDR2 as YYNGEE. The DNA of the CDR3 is TGTGCCAGCAGCGTCCCGAGGCACCCTCGGCAGGGCTTCTATGGCTACACCTTC. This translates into CASSVPRHPRQGFYGYTF.

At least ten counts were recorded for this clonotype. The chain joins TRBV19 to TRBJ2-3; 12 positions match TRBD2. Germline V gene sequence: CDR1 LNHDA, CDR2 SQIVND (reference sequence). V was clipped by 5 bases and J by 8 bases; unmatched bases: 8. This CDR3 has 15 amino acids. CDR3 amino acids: CASSQWTSGIGTQYF. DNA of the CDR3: TGTGCCAGTAGTCAGTGGACTAGCGGGATCGGTACGCAGTATTTT.

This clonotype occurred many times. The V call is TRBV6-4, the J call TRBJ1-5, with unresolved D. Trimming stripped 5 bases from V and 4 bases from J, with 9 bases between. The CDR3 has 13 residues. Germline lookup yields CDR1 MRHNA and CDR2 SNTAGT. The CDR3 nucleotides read TGTGCCAGCAGTCAGGAAATTAATCAGCCCCAGCATTTT. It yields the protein CASSQEINQPQHF.

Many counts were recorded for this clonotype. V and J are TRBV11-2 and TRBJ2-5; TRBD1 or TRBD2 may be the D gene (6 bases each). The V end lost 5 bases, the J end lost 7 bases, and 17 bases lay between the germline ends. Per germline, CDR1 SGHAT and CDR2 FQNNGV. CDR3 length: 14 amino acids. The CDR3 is CASSIRQEGVTQYF. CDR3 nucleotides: TGTGCCAGCAGCATCCGACAGGAGGGTGTGACCCAGTACTTC.

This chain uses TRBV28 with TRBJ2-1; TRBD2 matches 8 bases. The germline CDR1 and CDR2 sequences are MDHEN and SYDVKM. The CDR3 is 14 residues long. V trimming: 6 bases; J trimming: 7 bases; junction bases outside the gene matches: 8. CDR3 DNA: TGTGCCAGCAGATGGAGCGGGAGTTCTAATGAGCAGTTCTTC. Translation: CASRWSGSSNEQFF.

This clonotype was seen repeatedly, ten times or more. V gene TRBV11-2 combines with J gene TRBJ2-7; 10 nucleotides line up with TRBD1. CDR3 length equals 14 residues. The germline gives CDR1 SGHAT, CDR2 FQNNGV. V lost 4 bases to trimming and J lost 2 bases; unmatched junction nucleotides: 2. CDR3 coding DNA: TGTGCCAGCAGCTACGGACAGGGGGCCTACGAGCAGTACTTC. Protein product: CASSYGQGAYEQYF. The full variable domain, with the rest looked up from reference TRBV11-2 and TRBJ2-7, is EAGVAQSPRYKIIEKRQSVAFWCNPISGHATLYWYQQILGQGPKLLIQFQNNGVVDDSQLPKDRFSAERLKGVDSTLKIQPAKLEDSAVYLCASSYGQGAYEQYFGPGTRLTVT.

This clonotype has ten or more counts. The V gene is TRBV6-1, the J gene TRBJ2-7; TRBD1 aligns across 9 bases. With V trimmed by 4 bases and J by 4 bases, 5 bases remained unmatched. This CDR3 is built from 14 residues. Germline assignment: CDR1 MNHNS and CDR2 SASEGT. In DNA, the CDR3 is TGTGCCAGCAGTGGCCGGGACAGGGTATACGAGCAGTACTTC. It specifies CASSGRDRVYEQYF.

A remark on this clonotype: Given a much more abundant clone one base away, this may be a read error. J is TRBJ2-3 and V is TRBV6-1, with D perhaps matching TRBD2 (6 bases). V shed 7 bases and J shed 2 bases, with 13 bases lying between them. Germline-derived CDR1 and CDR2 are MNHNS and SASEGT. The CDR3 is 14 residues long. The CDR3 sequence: CASKRAVNTDTQYF. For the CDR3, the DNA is TGTGCCAGCAAGCGGGCGGTCAACACAGATACGCAGTATTTT.

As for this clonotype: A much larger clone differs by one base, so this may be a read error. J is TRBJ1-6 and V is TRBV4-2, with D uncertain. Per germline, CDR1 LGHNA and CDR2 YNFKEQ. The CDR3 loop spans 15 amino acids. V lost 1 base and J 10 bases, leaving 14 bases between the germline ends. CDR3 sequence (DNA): TGTGCCAGCAGCCAAGGGCGAGGAAGGGCCTCACCCCTCCACTTT. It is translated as CASSQGRGRASPLHF.

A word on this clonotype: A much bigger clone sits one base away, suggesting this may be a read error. This CDR3 reads CASSHRGSGNTIYF. CDR3 DNA: TGTGCCAGCAGTCACAGGGGATCGGGAAACACCATATATTTT. The rearrangement joins TRBV12-3 or TRBV12-4 to TRBJ1-3; 7 bases agree with TRBD1. The CDR3 has 14 amino acids. V trimming: 5 bases; J trimming: 4 bases; junction bases outside the gene matches: 5.

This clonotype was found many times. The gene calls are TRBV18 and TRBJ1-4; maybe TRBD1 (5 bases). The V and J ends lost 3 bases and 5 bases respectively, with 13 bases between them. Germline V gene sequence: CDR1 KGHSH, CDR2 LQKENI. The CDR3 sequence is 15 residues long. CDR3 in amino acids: CASSPSIGDNEKLFF. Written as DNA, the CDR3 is TGTGCCAGCTCACCGAGTATAGGGGACAATGAAAAACTGTTTTTT.

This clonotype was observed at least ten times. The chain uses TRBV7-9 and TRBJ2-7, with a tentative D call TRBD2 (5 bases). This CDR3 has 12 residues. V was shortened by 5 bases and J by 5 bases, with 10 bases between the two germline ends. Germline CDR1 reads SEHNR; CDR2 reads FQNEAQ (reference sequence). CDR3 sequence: CASSQYGDEQYF. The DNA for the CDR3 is TGTGCCAGCAGCCAATACGGGGACGAGCAGTACTTC.

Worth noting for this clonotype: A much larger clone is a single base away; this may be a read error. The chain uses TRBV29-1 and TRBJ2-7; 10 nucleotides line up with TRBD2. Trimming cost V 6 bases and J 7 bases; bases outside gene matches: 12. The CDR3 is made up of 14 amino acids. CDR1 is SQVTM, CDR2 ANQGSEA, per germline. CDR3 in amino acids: CSVRTSGPLPEQYF. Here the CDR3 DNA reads TGCAGCGTGAGGACTAGCGGTCCCTTACCGGAGCAGTACTTC.